The clone carrying this T cell receptor (beta chain) was observed many times. Its cognate antigen is unknown. Time point meaning: technical triplicate 3. The cells used in sorted libraries, CD4+ or CD8+ T cells, numbered some 1 million. This record belongs to a study of neurological immune-mediated disorders. Study-level points and caveats: TCR clonal expansion peaked in HTLV-1-associated myelopathy patients and was lowest in multiple sclerosis patients.

As for the cDNA, it was generated by 5'RACE with 10-nucleotide random UMIs. The output of every sequencing run, over 190 million TCR-beta sequences, came from 15-18 subjects. TCRdb reprocessed the 5' RACE reads with MiXCR, giving one entry per CDR3 protein. Here the sample spans about 31,000 distinct CDR3 sequences, around 17% being singletons. V gave up 7 bases and J gave up 8 bases; unmatched junction bases: 14. In germline, CDR1 is MDHEN, CDR2 SYDVKM. The CDR3 has 15 residues. What was sequenced was CD4+ T cells from blood. The gene calls are TRBV28 and TRBJ1-1, with 9 positions matching TRBD1. The receptor was isolated from a female donor with HTLV-1-associated myelopathy (HAM/TSP). In DNA, the CDR3 is TGTGCCAGCAATCATGGGGACAGGGAGGCGGGGGAAGCTTTCTTT. As protein: CASNHGDREAGEAFF.